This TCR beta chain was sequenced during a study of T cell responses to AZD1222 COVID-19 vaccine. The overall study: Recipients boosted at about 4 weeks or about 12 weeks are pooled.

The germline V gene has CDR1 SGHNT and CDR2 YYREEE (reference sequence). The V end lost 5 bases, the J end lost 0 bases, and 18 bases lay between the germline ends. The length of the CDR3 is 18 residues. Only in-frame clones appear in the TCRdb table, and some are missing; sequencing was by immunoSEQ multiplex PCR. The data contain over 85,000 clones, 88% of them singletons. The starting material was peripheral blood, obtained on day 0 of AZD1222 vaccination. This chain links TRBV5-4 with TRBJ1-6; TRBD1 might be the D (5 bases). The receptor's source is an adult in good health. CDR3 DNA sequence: TGTGCCAGCAGAGCCTACGGGCAGGGAAGCTCCTATAATTCACCCCTCCACTTT. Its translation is CASRAYGQGSSYNSPLHF. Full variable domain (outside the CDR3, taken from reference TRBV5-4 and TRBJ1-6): ETGVTQSPTHLIKTRGQQVTLRCSSQSGHNTVSWYQQALGQGPQFIFQYYREEENGRGNFPPRFSGLQFPNYSSELNVNALELDDSALYLCASRAYGQGSSYNSPLHFGNGTRLTVT.